Below are 27 T cell receptor beta chains sequenced from a single sample in a study of blood T cell repertoires in COVID-19. Sequenced by immunoSEQ multiplex PCR; TCRdb stores in-frame clones only, minus some. Of more than 300,000 clones in the sample, 80% to 90% were seen once. The specimen was peripheral blood. The receptor set was obtained from a woman in her 30s with COVID-19, enrolled during active disease.

The chain has TRBV6-2 or TRBV6-3 and TRBJ2-5, with a weak D call TRBD1 (6 bases). Germline V CDR1 and CDR2: MNHEY, SVGEGT. The V end lost 4 bases, the J end lost 5 bases, and 14 bases lay between the germline ends. This CDR3 comprises 14 residues. The CDR3 nucleotides read TGTGCCAGCAGTTTCACACAGGGCTCGGAGACCCAGTACTTC. Translated: CASSFTQGSETQYF.

This rearrangement joins TRBV2 to TRBJ1-5; no definite D call. The germline gives CDR1 SNHLY, CDR2 FYNNEI. CDR3 length equals 13 residues. The V end lost 4 bases, the J end lost 3 bases, and 7 bases lay between the germline ends. The DNA for the CDR3 is TGTGCCAGCAGTGGAGAGAACAATCAGCCCCAGCATTTT. Protein product: CASSGENNQPQHF.

The chain is built from TRBV20-1 and TRBJ2-1; 8 nucleotides line up with TRBD2. V dropped 3 bases and J dropped 4; count of bases not matched to a gene: 5. Germline V gene sequence: CDR1 DFQATT, CDR2 SNEGSKA (reference sequence). The CDR3 is made up of 14 amino acids. The CDR3 here is CSASRSSGYNEQFF. In DNA, the CDR3 is TGCAGTGCTAGTAGATCTAGCGGGTACAATGAGCAGTTCTTC.

The chain employs TRBV5-1 and TRBJ2-1, with a weak D call TRBD1 (6 bases). In germline, CDR1 is SGHRS, CDR2 YFSETQ. V gave up 0 bases and J gave up 12 bases, with 13 bases separating them. This CDR3 is built from 13 residues. CDR3 sequence (DNA): TGCGCCAGCAGCTTGGAGGGGGTGGAAATGCAGTTCTTC. Amino acids: CASSLEGVEMQFF.

There are a few counts of this clone. This sequence joins TRBV6-2 or TRBV6-3 and TRBJ2-1; D not resolved. CDR1 MNHEY and CDR2 SVGEGT come from the germline V gene. Trimming took 3 bases from V and 0 from J, leaving 15 bases between them. The CDR3 has 17 residues. Written as DNA, the CDR3 is TGTGCCAGCAGTTATTCCCCGCCCTGGAGCTCCTACAATGAGCAGTTCTTC. As protein: CASSYSPPWSSYNEQFF.

The V call is TRBV28, the J call TRBJ2-7; 7 positions agree with TRBD2. This CDR3 is 14 amino acids long. CDR1 is MDHEN and CDR2 is SYDVKM in the germline V gene. With V trimmed by 6 bases and J by 7 bases, 12 bases remained unmatched. CDR3 nucleotides: TGTGCCAGCAGCCCCCCGGGACTATCCTTGGAGCAGTACTTC. Translation: CASSPPGLSLEQYF.

This chain uses TRBV24-1 with TRBJ1-2; TRBD1 matches 7 bases. The CDR3 runs to 14 residues. The junction had 5 bases not matched to a gene; V was cut back by 4 bases and J by 4 bases. Germline V gives CDR1 KGHDR, CDR2 SFDVKD. CDR3 residues: CATSEPDRVYGYTF. The CDR3 nucleotides are TGTGCCACCAGTGAACCTGACAGGGTCTATGGCTACACCTTC.

The chain combines TRBV10-3 with TRBJ1-1; D ambiguous. V shed 3 bases and J shed 6 bases, with 8 bases lying between them. This CDR3 is built from 12 residues. Germline V lookup: CDR1 ENHRY, CDR2 SYGVKD. CDR3 in DNA: TGTGCCATCAGTGAAGGACTATCTGAAGCTTTCTTT. Translation gives CAISEGLSEAFF.

This clone was detected only a few times. The gene calls are TRBV4-1 and TRBJ1-4, with 9 nucleotides matching TRBD1. V lost 2 bases to trimming and J lost 7 bases; unmatched junction nucleotides: 2. This CDR3 spans 14 amino acids. CDR1 and CDR2 from the germline V gene are MGHRA and YSYEKL. In DNA form, the CDR3 reads TGCGCCAGCAGCCAAACAGGGGGCATTGAAAAACTGTTTTTT. Amino acids: CASSQTGGIEKLFF.

The chain links TRBV9 to TRBJ2-3; 11 bases line up with TRBD2. CDR1 and CDR2 from the germline V gene are SGDLS and YYNGEE. CDR3 length equals 15 residues. The V gene end was trimmed by 0 bases and the J gene end by 7 bases; junction bases not matched to a gene: 4. The CDR3 DNA is TGTGCCAGCAGCGTAGTAGCGGGAGGGCCGTATACGCAGTATTTT. Protein sequence: CASSVVAGGPYTQYF.

The V gene is TRBV7-3, the J gene TRBJ2-2; 8 nucleotides match TRBD2. The CDR3 is 15 residues long. The germline CDR1 and CDR2 sequences are SGHTA and FQGTGA. V shed 1 base and J 6 bases; nucleotides not matched to a gene: 4. The CDR3 protein is CASSLRAGEPGELFF. CDR3 in DNA: TGTGCCAGCAGCTTAAGAGCGGGAGAACCCGGGGAGCTGTTTTTT.

This chain links TRBV28 with TRBJ2-1; 7 bases are a match to TRBD2. V lost 2 bases, J lost 8 bases, and 9 bases stayed unmatched. The CDR3 is 15 amino acids. The V gene's germline CDR1 is MDHEN and CDR2 SYDVKM. This CDR3 is CASSLRVGGGDEQFF. The CDR3 nucleotides are TGTGCCAGCAGTTTAAGGGTTGGGGGAGGGGATGAGCAGTTCTTC.

The chain uses TRBV6-5 and TRBJ1-1, with 8 bases that match TRBD1. V gave up 5 bases and J gave up 1 base; unmatched junction bases: 3. The CDR3 consists of 14 residues. Germline CDR1 and CDR2: MNHEY and SVGAGI. In DNA, the CDR3 is TGTGCCAGCAGTCGAGGGACAGGGAACACTGAAGCTTTCTTT. It codes for CASSRGTGNTEAFF.

In DNA form, the CDR3 reads TGTGCCAGCAGCTTAGGGGGGACAGGGACCTACGAGCAGTACTTC. This encodes CASSLGGTGTYEQYF. The V gene is TRBV11-2, the J gene TRBJ2-7, with 9 bases aligning to TRBD1. V lost 1 base, J lost 2 bases, and 3 bases stayed unmatched. This CDR3 contains 15 residues. Germline V gene sequence: CDR1 SGHAT, CDR2 FQNNGV. Together with reference TRBV11-2 and TRBJ2-7, the CDR3 gives the full variable domain: EAGVAQSPRYKIIEKRQSVAFWCNPISGHATLYWYQQILGQGPKLLIQFQNNGVVDDSQLPKDRFSAERLKGVDSTLKIQPAKLEDSAVYLCASSLGGTGTYEQYFGPGTRLTVT.

V usage is TRBV6-2 or TRBV6-3 and J usage is TRBJ1-5, with D perhaps TRBD1 (6 bases). Deletions cut 4 bases from V and 7 bases from J, with 14 bases between. This CDR3 comprises 14 residues. Per the germline V gene, CDR1 is MNHEY and CDR2 is SVGEGT. The CDR3 region is CASSSSPGVQPQHF. In DNA form, the CDR3 reads TGTGCCAGCAGTTCCTCCCCAGGGGTCCAGCCCCAGCATTTT.

This chain joins TRBV5-5 and TRBJ2-3; D is uncertain. The germline CDR1 and CDR2 sequences are SGHKS and YYEKEE (reference sequence). This CDR3 has 15 amino acids. V was trimmed by 2 bases and J by 0 bases, leaving 10 bases between them. The CDR3 DNA reads as TGTGCCAGCAGCTTCGGGTCGGTGAGCACAGATACGCAGTATTTT. Translating it yields CASSFGSVSTDTQYF.

The rearrangement uses TRBV3-1 (or the pseudogene TRBV3-2) and TRBJ2-7; TRBD2 agrees at 9 bases. V lost 4 bases, J lost 3 bases, and 1 base stayed unmatched. Per the germline V gene, CDR1 is LGHDT and CDR2 is YNNKEL (reference sequence). There are 13 residues in the CDR3. In nucleotides, the CDR3 is TGTGCCAGCAGCCCGACTAGCGGCTACGAGCAGTACTTC. Its translation: CASSPTSGYEQYF.

The table lists this clone with a count of one. V gene TRBV4-2 combines with J gene TRBJ2-7; 10 bases match TRBD2. V trimming: 4 bases; J trimming: 8 bases; junction bases outside the gene matches: 5. CDR3 length equals 13 residues. Per the germline V gene, CDR1 is LGHNA and CDR2 is YNFKEQ. The CDR3 sequence is CASSPLTSGQQYF. The CDR3 DNA sequence: TGTGCCAGCAGCCCATTGACTAGCGGGCAGCAGTACTTC.

The V call is TRBV7-9, the J call TRBJ2-3; D ambiguous. V lost 2 bases to trimming and J lost 4 bases, with 4 bases between them. The CDR3 runs 12 residues. CDR1 is SEHNR and CDR2 is FQNEAQ in the germline V gene (reference sequence). The CDR3 sequence is CASSLLSDTQYF. The CDR3, as DNA: TGTGCCAGCAGCTTACTGTCAGATACGCAGTATTTT.

The table lists this clone with a few counts. V and J are TRBV2 and TRBJ2-5, with TRBD1 identical over 9 bases. After removal of 6 bases from V and 4 bases from J, the junction contained 9 bases not matched to a gene. The CDR3 extends over 15 amino acids. The V gene's germline CDR1 is SNHLY and CDR2 FYNNEI. CDR3 DNA sequence: TGTGCCAGCAGCGGGGGACAGGGTCAGGGAGAGACCCAGTACTTC. Protein product: CASSGGQGQGETQYF.

The chain is built from TRBV6-5 and TRBJ2-2; 10 bases are a match to TRBD2. With 6 bases clipped from V and 3 bases from J, the junction kept 4 bases outside the gene matches. The CDR3 sequence is 15 residues long. From germline, CDR1 is MNHEY and CDR2 SVGAGI. The CDR3 sequence: CASSRTSGYTGELFF. In nucleotides, the CDR3 is TGTGCCAGCAGCCGGACTAGCGGTTACACCGGGGAGCTGTTTTTT.

The chain couples TRBV19 to TRBJ1-5, with D hard to call. In germline, CDR1 is LNHDA, CDR2 SQIVND (reference sequence). CDR3 length: 14 residues. Trimming cost V 3 bases and J 11 bases, with 17 bases left between them. CDR3 nucleotides: TGTGCCAGTAGTATTTTACCAGGATTGGAGGCCCAGCATTTT. This codes for CASSILPGLEAQHF.

The genes are TRBV5-8 and TRBJ2-2, with 9 positions matching TRBD1. CDR1 and CDR2 (germline): SGHTS, YDEGEE. V gave up 7 bases and J gave up 3 bases; unmatched junction bases: 7. The length of the CDR3 is 15 residues. CDR3 amino acids: CASRAGTGYTGELFF. The DNA for the CDR3 is TGTGCCAGCCGCGCCGGGACAGGGTACACCGGGGAGCTGTTTTTT.

This clone was detected only a few times. The V and J genes are TRBV4-3 and TRBJ2-2; the match to TRBD2 covers 9 bases. Losses at the gene ends were 1 base for V and 7 bases for J; bases not matched to a gene: 7. From germline, CDR1 is LGHNA and CDR2 YSLEER. CDR3 length equals 16 residues. The CDR3 spells CASSQGLAVASGELFF. As DNA, the CDR3 is TGCGCCAGCAGCCAAGGACTAGCGGTGGCGAGCGGGGAGCTGTTTTTT.

The chain uses TRBV5-6 and TRBJ1-5; the D is unclear. Germline V lookup: CDR1 SGHDT, CDR2 YYEEEE. Trimming stripped 2 bases from V and 2 bases from J, with 5 bases between. This CDR3 has 13 residues. CDR3 in amino acids: CASSFSGNQPQHF. In DNA form, the CDR3 reads TGTGCCAGCAGCTTTTCCGGCAATCAGCCCCAGCATTTT.

The CDR3 loop is CAWSRTGGWKGYTF. As DNA, the CDR3 is TGTGCCTGGAGTCGGACAGGGGGTTGGAAAGGCTACACCTTC. The V gene is TRBV30, the J gene TRBJ1-2; 10 bases map to TRBD1. Germline CDR1 reads GTSNPN; CDR2 reads SVGIG (reference sequence). This CDR3 is built from 14 residues. Germline trimming cut 2 bases from V and 8 bases from J; bases unmatched to any gene: 8.

This chain uses TRBV27 with TRBJ2-7; 8 bases align to TRBD2. Germline V gene lookup returns CDR1 MNHEY and CDR2 SMNVEV (reference sequence). J was trimmed by 2 bases and V by 1 base; bases with no gene match: 7. This CDR3 spans 16 amino acids. This chain's CDR3 is CASSLLGSGRTYEQYF. The CDR3 bases are TGTGCCAGCAGTTTATTGGGGAGCGGGAGAACCTACGAGCAGTACTTC.